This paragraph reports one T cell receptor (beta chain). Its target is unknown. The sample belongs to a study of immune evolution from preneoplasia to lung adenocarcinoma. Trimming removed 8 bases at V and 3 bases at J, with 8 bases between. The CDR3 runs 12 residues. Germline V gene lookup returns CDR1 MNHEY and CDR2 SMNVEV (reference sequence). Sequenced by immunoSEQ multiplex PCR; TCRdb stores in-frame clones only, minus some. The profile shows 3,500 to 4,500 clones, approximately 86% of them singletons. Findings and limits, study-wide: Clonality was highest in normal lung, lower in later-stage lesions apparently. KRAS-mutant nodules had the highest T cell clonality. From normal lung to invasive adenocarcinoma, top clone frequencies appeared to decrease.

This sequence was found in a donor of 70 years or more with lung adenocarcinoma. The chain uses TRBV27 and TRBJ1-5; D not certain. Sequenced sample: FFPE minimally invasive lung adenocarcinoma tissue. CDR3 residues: CASGYTNQPQHF. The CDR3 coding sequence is TGTGCCAGCGGGTACACCAATCAGCCCCAGCATTTT.